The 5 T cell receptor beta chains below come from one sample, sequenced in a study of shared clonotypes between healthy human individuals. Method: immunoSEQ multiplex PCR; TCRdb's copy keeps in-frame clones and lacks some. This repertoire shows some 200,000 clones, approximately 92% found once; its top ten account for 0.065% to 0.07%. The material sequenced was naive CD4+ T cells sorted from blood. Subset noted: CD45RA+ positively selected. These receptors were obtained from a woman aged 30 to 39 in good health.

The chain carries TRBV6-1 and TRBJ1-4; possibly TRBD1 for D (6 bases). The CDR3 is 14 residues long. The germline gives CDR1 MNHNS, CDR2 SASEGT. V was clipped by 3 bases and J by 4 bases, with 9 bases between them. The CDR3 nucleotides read TGTGCCAGCAGTGAGGGGGCAGTTAATGAAAAACTGTTTTTT. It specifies CASSEGAVNEKLFF.

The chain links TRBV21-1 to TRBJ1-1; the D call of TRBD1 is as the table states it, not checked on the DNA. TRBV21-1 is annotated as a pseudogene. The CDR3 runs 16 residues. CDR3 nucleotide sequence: TGTGCCAGCAGCAAACCGGGGGACAGGGAGAACACTGAAGCTTTCTTT. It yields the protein CASSKPGDRENTEAFF.

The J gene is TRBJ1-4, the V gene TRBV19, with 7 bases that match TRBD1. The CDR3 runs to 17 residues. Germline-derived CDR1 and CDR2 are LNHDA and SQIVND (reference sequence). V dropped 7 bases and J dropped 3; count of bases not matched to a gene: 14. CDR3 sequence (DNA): TGTGCCAGTACCGACCAGGGGGGGCGTACATCTAATGAAAAACTGTTTTTT. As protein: CASTDQGGRTSNEKLFF.

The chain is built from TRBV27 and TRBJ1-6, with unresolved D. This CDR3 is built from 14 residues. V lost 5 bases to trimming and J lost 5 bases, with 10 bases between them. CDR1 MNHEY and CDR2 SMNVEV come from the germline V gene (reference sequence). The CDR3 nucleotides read TGTGCCAGCAGTACCCTAGGGAATAATTCACCCCTCCACTTT. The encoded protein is CASSTLGNNSPLHF.

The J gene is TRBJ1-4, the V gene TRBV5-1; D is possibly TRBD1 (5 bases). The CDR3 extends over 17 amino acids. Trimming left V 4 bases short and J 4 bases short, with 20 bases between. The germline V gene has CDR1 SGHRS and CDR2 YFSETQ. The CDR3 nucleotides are TGCGCCAGCAGCCTCGGGACGTCGACGGCAATTAATGAAAAACTGTTTTTT. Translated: CASSLGTSTAINEKLFF.